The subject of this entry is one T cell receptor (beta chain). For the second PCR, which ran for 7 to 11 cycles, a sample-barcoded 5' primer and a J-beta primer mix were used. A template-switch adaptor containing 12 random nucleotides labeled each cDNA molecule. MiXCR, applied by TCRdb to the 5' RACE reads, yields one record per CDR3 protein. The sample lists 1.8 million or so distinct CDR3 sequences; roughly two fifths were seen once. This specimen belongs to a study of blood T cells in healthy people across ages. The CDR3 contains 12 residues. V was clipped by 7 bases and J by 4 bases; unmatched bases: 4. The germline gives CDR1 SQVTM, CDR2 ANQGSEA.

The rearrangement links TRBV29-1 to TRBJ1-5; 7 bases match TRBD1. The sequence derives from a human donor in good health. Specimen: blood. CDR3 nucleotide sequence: TGCAGCGCCCAGGGACAGAATCAGCCCCAGCATTTT. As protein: CSAQGQNQPQHF.